This note documents a single TCR beta chain sequence. The antigen is unknown. Nominal health characterized the donors when sampled, though unrecorded immune exposures were likely. The sample originates from a study of cytomegalovirus exposure and HLA in healthy donors. Overall study context: T cells numbering around 190 million yielded 90 million to 140 million unique TCR beta sequences in an earlier analysis. Study conclusions and caveats: Donors belonging to an Asian-associated ancestry cluster reportedly showed fewer N-insertions in productive TCRs than the approximately 670-donor mean, according to what a later analysis found. CMV antigen specificity was confirmed in vitro for a few CMV-associated chains.

The CDR3 extends over 14 amino acids. The V gene's germline CDR1 is ENHRY and CDR2 SYGVKD. J lost 6 bases, V lost 5 bases, and 9 bases had no gene match. The PCR was carried out with 60 Vbeta primers and 13 Jbeta primers. Data came from immunoSEQ multiplex PCR; TCRdb stores just in-frame clones and leaves some out. Among 100,000 or so clones, roughly 80% were seen once, and the ten largest hold over 9.5%. This sequence was found in a man aged 25 to 40 in good health and CMV-seropositive. Input material: PBMCs. This chain uses TRBV10-3 with TRBJ2-7, with 8 bases identical to TRBD2. CDR3 in amino acids: CAISSPGGAGEQYF. The CDR3 DNA reads as TGTGCCATCAGTTCCCCCGGGGGGGCCGGCGAGCAGTACTTC.